Sequencing of this TCR beta chain was carried out in a study of blood T cell repertoires in COVID-19 (dated by TCRdb to about 2020). About the study as a whole: Samples from collaborators originated in the United States, Italy and Spain and spanned both the acute and convalescent phases of COVID-19. The samples were drawn from the first 160 participants of the ongoing ImmuneRACE study and from 1,254 subjects provided by 6 global collaborators. HLA class I and class II types, where available, came from metadata supplied by the sample provider rather than from assay-based typing. Nearly every sample came with metadata listing a de-identified subject ID, COVID-19 status, age in years and sex. The repertoires were released in a freely available public database intended as a resource for research on the immune response to SARS-CoV-2. The material from the prospective study consisted of cDNA or gDNA derived from T cells, B-cell-depleted T cells, or PBMCs. The dataset comprised deeply sampled blood TCRbeta repertoires from subjects exposed to, actively infected with, or recovered from COVID-19. What the research found in general, with its limitations: The amount of clinical and demographic metadata varied by source and participant and was provided uncurated.

As concerns this clone: Which antigen it targets is not known. No base quality values were provided; no much bigger clone lies one nucleotide off.

One collaborating source in Seattle enrolled patients during active infection and followed them longitudinally through the course of disease. Collaborating institutions collected whole blood in K2EDTA tubes following their own protocols. For TCRbeta analysis, collaborators shipped samples in one of three forms: frozen whole blood, isolated PBMCs, or DNA extracted from either of those sample types. Taken from the germline V gene, the CDR1 and CDR2 loops are SQVTM and ANQGSEA. V lost 4 bases and J lost 0 bases; the stretch between them is 12 bases long. There are 14 amino acids in the CDR3, from cysteine to phenylalanine inclusive. Of the read, only the CDR3 DNA is kept; its 42 bases are in frame from base 1. TCRbeta CDR3 regions were amplified from genomic DNA by means of the immunoSEQ Assay, a bias-controlled multiplex PCR. In the original analysis: The number of nucleated cells in each sample was estimated from the amplification of reference gene primers within the assay. To quantify the absolute abundance of each unique TCRbeta CDR3 rearrangement, sequence reads were collapsed and filtered. For each sample, productive Simpson clonality was calculated by taking the square root of Simpson's diversity index across productive rearrangements. Entries here come from immuneACCESS through TCRdb and include only in-frame sequences with V and J called. Some clones fail to appear in such tables; in the studies checked, an unresolved V gene covers under half of the shortfall, and the cause of the remainder is unknown. V and J calls and clone size are copied from that table; D and trimming were computed from the DNA. Here the sample has some 170,000 clones; roughly 88% occur a single time. 6.5% to 8.5% of the sample rests with the top ten.

Input material: peripheral blood. The V and J segments used are TRBV29-1 and TRBJ1-1; the D gene is unclear. The clonotype originates from a woman aged 40 to 55 with COVID-19, enrolled during active disease. The CDR3 amino acid sequence is: CSVGVGGMNTEAFF. The DNA sequence is given as TGCAGCGTTGGAGTTGGAGGGATGAACACTGAAGCTTTCTTT.